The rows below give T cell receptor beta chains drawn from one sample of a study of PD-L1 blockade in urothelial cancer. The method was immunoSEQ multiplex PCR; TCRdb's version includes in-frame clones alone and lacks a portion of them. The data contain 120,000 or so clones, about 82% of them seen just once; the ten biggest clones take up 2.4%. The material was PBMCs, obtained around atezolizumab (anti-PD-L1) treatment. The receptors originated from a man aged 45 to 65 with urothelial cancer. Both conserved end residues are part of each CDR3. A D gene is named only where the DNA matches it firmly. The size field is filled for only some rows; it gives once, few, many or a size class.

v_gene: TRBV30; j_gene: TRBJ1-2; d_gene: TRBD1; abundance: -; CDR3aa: CAWRMGGRGYGYTF; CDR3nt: TGTGCCTGGAGGATGGGGGGCAGGGGGTATGGCTACACCTTC
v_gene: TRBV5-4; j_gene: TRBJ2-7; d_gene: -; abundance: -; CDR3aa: CASSLDSRLSSYEQYF; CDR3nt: TGTGCCAGCAGCTTAGACAGCCGTCTGAGCTCCTACGAGCAGTACTTC
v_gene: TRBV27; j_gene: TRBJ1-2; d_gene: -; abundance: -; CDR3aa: CASSLSGGTRGVGYTF; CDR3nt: TGTGCCAGCAGTTTATCGGGGGGCACCCGGGGGGTTGGCTACACCTTC
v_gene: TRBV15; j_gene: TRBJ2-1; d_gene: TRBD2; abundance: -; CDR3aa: CATSSLAANYNEQFF; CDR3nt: TGTGCCACCAGCTCGCTAGCGGCAAACTACAATGAGCAGTTCTTC
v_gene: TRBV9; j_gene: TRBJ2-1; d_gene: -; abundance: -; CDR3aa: CASSSVGVVEQFF; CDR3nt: TGTGCCAGCAGCTCTGTAGGGGTCGTTGAGCAGTTCTTC
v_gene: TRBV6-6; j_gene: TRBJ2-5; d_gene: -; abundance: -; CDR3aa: CASRRGGRETQYF; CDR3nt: TGTGCCAGCAGGAGGGGGGGTCGGGAGACCCAGTACTTC
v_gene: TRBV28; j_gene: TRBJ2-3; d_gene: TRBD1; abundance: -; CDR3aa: CASRTGGLGDTQYF; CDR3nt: TGTGCCAGCAGGACAGGGGGCTTAGGGGATACGCAGTATTTT
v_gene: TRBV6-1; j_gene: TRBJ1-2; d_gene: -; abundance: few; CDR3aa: CASSSTRNYGYTF; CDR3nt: TGTGCCAGCAGTTCAACACGTAACTATGGCTACACCTTC
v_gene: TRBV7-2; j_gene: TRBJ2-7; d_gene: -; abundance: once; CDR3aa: CASSSALRGEQYF; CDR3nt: TGTGCCAGCAGCTCCGCTCTCCGCGGCGAGCAGTACTTC
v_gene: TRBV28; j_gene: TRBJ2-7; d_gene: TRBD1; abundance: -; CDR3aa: CASRDGTGGEQYF; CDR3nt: TGTGCCAGCAGGGATGGGACAGGGGGCGAGCAGTACTTC
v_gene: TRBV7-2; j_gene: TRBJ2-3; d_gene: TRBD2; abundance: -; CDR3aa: CASSQLGTSGRSGTSRVF; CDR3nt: TGTGCCAGCAGCCAGCTCGGGACTAGCGGGAGAAGTGGTACAAGCAGGGTTTTT
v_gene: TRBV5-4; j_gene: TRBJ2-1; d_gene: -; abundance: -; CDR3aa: CASSLRQGNEQFF; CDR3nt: TGTGCCAGCAGCCTTCGACAAGGCAATGAGCAGTTCTTC
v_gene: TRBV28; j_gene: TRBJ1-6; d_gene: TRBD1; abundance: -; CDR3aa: CASRTRDRANSPLHF; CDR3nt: TGTGCCAGCAGGACGAGGGACAGGGCAAATTCACCCCTCCACTTT
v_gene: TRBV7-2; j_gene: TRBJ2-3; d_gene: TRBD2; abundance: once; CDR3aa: CASSLGWTSADTQYF; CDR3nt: TGTGCCAGCAGCTTAGGTTGGACTAGCGCAGATACGCAGTATTTT
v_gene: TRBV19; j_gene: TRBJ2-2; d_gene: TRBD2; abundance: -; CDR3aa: CASQSSGRYTGELFF; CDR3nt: TGTGCCAGTCAGTCTAGCGGGAGATACACCGGGGAGCTGTTTTTT
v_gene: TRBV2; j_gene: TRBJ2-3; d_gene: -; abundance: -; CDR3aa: CASTPSPRGDTQYF; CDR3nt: TGTGCCAGCACTCCCAGTCCTAGAGGGGATACGCAGTATTTT
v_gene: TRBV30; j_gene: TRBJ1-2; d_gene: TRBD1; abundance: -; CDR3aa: CAWSPGTGTYGYTF; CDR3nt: TGTGCCTGGAGTCCCGGGACAGGGACCTATGGCTACACCTTC
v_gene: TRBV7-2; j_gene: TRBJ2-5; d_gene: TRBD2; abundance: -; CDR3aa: CASSAGLVTGGTQYF; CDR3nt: TGTGCCAGCAGCGCGGGACTAGTGACCGGGGGGACCCAGTACTTC
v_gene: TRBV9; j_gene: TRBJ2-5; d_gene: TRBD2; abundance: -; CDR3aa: CASSVASGRSQETQYF; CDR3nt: TGTGCCAGCAGCGTAGCAAGCGGGAGGTCTCAAGAGACCCAGTACTTC
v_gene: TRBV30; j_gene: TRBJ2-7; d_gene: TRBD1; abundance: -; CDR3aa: CAWRTGSYEQYF; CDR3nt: TGTGCCTGGAGGACAGGGTCCTACGAGCAGTACTTC
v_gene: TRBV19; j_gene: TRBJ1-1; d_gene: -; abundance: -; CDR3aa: CASSDRGRTEAFF; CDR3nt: TGTGCCAGTAGTGACCGGGGTCGGACTGAAGCTTTCTTT